Below, 27 T cell receptor beta chains from the same sample are listed, as sequenced in a study of cytomegalovirus exposure and HLA in healthy donors. In the PCR, 60 Vbeta and 13 Jbeta primers were used. Here immunoSEQ multiplex PCR was the method, and the copy in TCRdb shows in-frame clones only, minus some. The table has approximately 170,000 clones, 77% seen once. The sequenced sample consisted of PBMCs. The receptors shown here come from a male donor in good health and CMV-seropositive.

The J gene is TRBJ1-1, the V gene TRBV19, with 7 bases aligning to TRBD1. The CDR3 runs to 14 residues. V lost 5 bases, J lost 4 bases, and 7 bases stayed unmatched. Germline V CDR1 and CDR2: LNHDA, SQIVND (reference sequence). CDR3 sequence (DNA): TGTGCCAGTAGTGGCCACTCAGGGGGCACTGAAGCTTTCTTT. Protein sequence: CASSGHSGGTEAFF.

This rearrangement joins TRBV4-1 to TRBJ2-2; D is perhaps TRBD2 (6 bases). V was cut by 3 bases and J by 2 bases, with 16 bases left in between. Germline values: CDR1 MGHRA, CDR2 YSYEKL. CDR3 length: 17 amino acids. CDR3 bases: TGCGCCAGCAGCCAGCCCCTTCTAGCGCCTAACACCGGGGAGCTGTTTTTT. Translation: CASSQPLLAPNTGELFF.

The chain recombines TRBV11-3 with TRBJ1-2, with 7 nucleotides matching TRBD1. This CDR3 region has 13 residues. Germline V lookup: CDR1 SGHNT, CDR2 YENEEA. J lost 4 bases, V lost 1 base, and 0 bases had no gene match. The CDR3 loop reads CASSLAGGYGYTF. The CDR3 DNA reads as TGTGCCAGCAGCTTAGCAGGGGGCTATGGCTACACCTTC.

In regard to this clone: This may be a read error, as it is one base from a much larger clone. The rearrangement uses TRBV2 and TRBJ2-3; no reliable D call. V lost 0 bases and J 1 base, leaving 2 bases between the germline ends. The CDR3 loop spans 13 amino acids. Looked up from germline, CDR1 is SNHLY and CDR2 is FYNNEI. CDR3 in amino acids: CASSEAGTDTQYF. As DNA, the CDR3 is TGTGCCAGCAGTGAAGCCGGCACAGATACGCAGTATTTT.

This chain's CDR3 is CASSVDRGLYQTQYF. CDR3 DNA: TGCGCCAGCAGCGTTGACAGGGGGCTGTATCAGACCCAGTACTTC. This chain links TRBV5-1 with TRBJ2-5; 10 nucleotides agree with TRBD1. This CDR3 comprises 15 residues. CDR1 and CDR2 from the germline V gene are SGHRS and YFSETQ. V gave up 4 bases and J gave up 6 bases; unmatched junction bases: 9.

The chain carries TRBV7-2 and TRBJ1-2, with a tentative D call TRBD1 (5 bases). CDR3 length equals 13 residues. CDR1 is SGHTA, CDR2 FQGNSA, per germline. V gave up 5 bases and J gave up 6 bases, with 13 bases separating them. The CDR3 bases are TGTGCCAGCAGCCCGGGGGGGAATAATGGCTACACCTTC. Translating gives CASSPGGNNGYTF.

V is TRBV5-4 and J is TRBJ1-2, with 8 bases identical to TRBD1. The CDR3 sequence is 15 residues long. Germline-derived CDR1 and CDR2 are SGHNT and YYREEE (reference sequence). With 4 bases clipped from V and 0 bases from J, the junction kept 5 bases outside the gene matches. CDR3 DNA sequence: TGTGCCAGCAGCACCGGGACAGGTGCTAACTATGGCTACACCTTC. It encodes CASSTGTGANYGYTF.

The chain joins TRBV5-1 to TRBJ1-5; TRBD1 might be the D (6 bases). V gave up 4 bases and J gave up 0 bases, with 11 bases separating them. Germline CDR1 is SGHRS and CDR2 is YFSETQ. This CDR3 is built from 15 residues. The chain's CDR3 is CASSRTGNSNQPQHF. The CDR3, as DNA: TGCGCCAGCAGCAGAACAGGGAATAGCAATCAGCCCCAGCATTTT.

J is TRBJ2-7 and V is TRBV9; 8 nucleotides line up with TRBD1. J was trimmed by 0 bases and V by 4 bases; bases with no gene match: 6. Germline V gives CDR1 SGDLS, CDR2 YYNGEE. The CDR3 has 15 residues. The CDR3 spells CASSPGTGASYEQYF. The DNA for the CDR3 is TGTGCCAGCAGCCCCGGGACAGGAGCCTCCTACGAGCAGTACTTC.

V gene TRBV5-6 combines with J gene TRBJ1-1; 7 bases match TRBD1. Germline CDR1 reads SGHDT; CDR2 reads YYEEEE. V lost 3 bases to trimming and J lost 11 bases; unmatched junction nucleotides: 10. This CDR3 has 13 residues. The CDR3: CASSSSPGGNAFF. The CDR3, as DNA: TGTGCCAGCAGCTCCTCACCAGGGGGAAATGCTTTCTTT.

This clone was seen more than once but under ten times. V usage is TRBV7-2 and J usage is TRBJ2-2; TRBD2 is a possible D gene (7 bases). The CDR3 is made up of 16 amino acids. Germline V CDR1 and CDR2: SGHTA, FQGNSA. The ends were cut back, 0 bases at V and 5 bases at J, with 13 bases in the middle. The CDR3 is CASSLALGGRTGELFF. The CDR3 region has the DNA TGTGCCAGCAGCTTAGCGTTGGGGGGGCGGACCGGGGAGCTGTTTTTT.

In its sample, this clone was seen a few times. The chain has TRBV18 and TRBJ1-4; 8 positions match TRBD1. The CDR3 spans 16 residues. From germline, CDR1 is KGHSH and CDR2 LQKENI. The trim removed 6 bases at V and 0 bases at J, leaving 6 bases unmatched. The CDR3 sequence is CASSRNRGSTNEKLFF. CDR3 coding DNA: TGTGCCAGCTCGCGTAACAGGGGGTCAACTAATGAAAAACTGTTTTTT.

This clone was counted a few times. The chain has TRBV6-5 and TRBJ1-2; D is perhaps TRBD1 (5 bases). CDR3 length: 14 residues. Germline V gene sequence: CDR1 MNHEY, CDR2 SVGAGI. V was cut by 8 bases and J by 3 bases, with 16 bases left in between. The CDR3 here is CASSLHGADYGYTF. Here the CDR3 DNA reads TGTGCCAGCTCCTTGCATGGGGCGGACTATGGCTACACCTTC.

The chain recombines TRBV2 with TRBJ2-1; D uncertain. The germline V and J ends were trimmed by 1 base and 10 bases, with 8 bases remaining between them. The CDR3 runs to 12 residues. The germline V gene has CDR1 SNHLY and CDR2 FYNNEI. The CDR3 loop is CASSEGPGEQFF. In DNA, the CDR3 is TGTGCCAGCAGTGAAGGGCCAGGCGAGCAGTTCTTC.

The chain recombines TRBV13 with TRBJ2-5; D uncertain. Looked up from germline, CDR1 is PRHDT and CDR2 is FYEKMQ (reference sequence). V lost 2 bases and J 1 base, leaving 8 bases between the germline ends. CDR3 length: 14 residues. The chain's CDR3 is CASSLYRPQETQYF. The CDR3 DNA reads TGTGCCAGCAGCTTATACAGACCCCAAGAGACCCAGTACTTC.

This clone was observed a few times. The chain has TRBV7-9 and TRBJ1-1; D not certain. With 3 bases removed from V and 11 bases from J, the gap between germline ends came to 16 bases. The CDR3 consists of 13 residues. Per germline, CDR1 SEHNR and CDR2 FQNEAQ (reference sequence). CDR3 nucleotides: TGTGCCAGCAGCTTCCAAACTACTATTGGGGCTTTCTTT. Protein product: CASSFQTTIGAFF.

The sample holds a few counts of this clone. This rearrangement joins TRBV9 to TRBJ2-5, with a tentative D call TRBD1 (5 bases). CDR3 length: 13 residues. V was clipped by 7 bases and J by 5 bases, with 15 bases between them. Germline V gene lookup returns CDR1 SGDLS and CDR2 YYNGEE. The CDR3 coding sequence is TGTGCCAGCTCCCCGCCCCCAGGGGAGACCCAGTACTTC. It yields the protein CASSPPPGETQYF.

This clone was counted only a few times. This chain connects TRBV4-1 to TRBJ1-1; D unclear. The CDR3 covers 15 residues. Germline V lookup: CDR1 MGHRA, CDR2 YSYEKL. Trimming shortened V by 0 bases and J by 2 bases, and 10 bases separated the two germline ends. The CDR3 is CASSQDPLLNTEAFF. CDR3 bases: TGCGCCAGCAGCCAAGATCCCCTACTAAACACTGAAGCTTTCTTT.

The chain recombines TRBV27 with TRBJ2-5, with TRBD2 matching 8 bases. There are 15 residues in the CDR3. Germline assignment: CDR1 MNHEY and CDR2 SMNVEV (reference sequence). With 6 bases clipped from V and 1 base from J, the junction kept 7 bases outside the gene matches. CDR3 coding DNA: TGTGCCAGCAGGGGGGCGGGGGGCCTCCAAGAGACCCAGTACTTC. Translating it yields CASRGAGGLQETQYF.

The chain combines TRBV5-6 with TRBJ2-7, with D unresolved. The germline V gene encodes CDR1 SGHDT and CDR2 YYEEEE. The V end was cut by 0 bases, the J end by 1 base, with 8 bases between. The CDR3 covers 14 residues. Here the CDR3 DNA reads TGTGCCAGCAGCTTGGCGGCAGGATCCTACGAGCAGTACTTC. It encodes CASSLAAGSYEQYF.

J is TRBJ2-3 and V is TRBV5-1, with 9 bases fitting TRBD1. The CDR3 spans 16 residues. Per germline, CDR1 SGHRS and CDR2 YFSETQ. After removal of 3 bases from V and 3 bases from J, the junction contained 8 bases not matched to a gene. CDR3 protein: CASSSTGTGWTDTQYF. The CDR3 nucleotides read TGCGCCAGCAGCTCTACCGGGACAGGGTGGACAGATACGCAGTATTTT. Full variable domain (missing parts from reference TRBV5-1 and TRBJ2-3): KAGVTQTPRYLIKTRGQQVTLSCSPISGHRSVSWYQQTPGQGLQFLFEYFSETQRNKGNFPGRFSGRQFSNSRSEMNVSTLELGDSALYLCASSSTGTGWTDTQYFGPGTRLTVL.

The rearrangement links TRBV7-9 to TRBJ2-1, with D tentatively TRBD2 (5 bases). The V and J ends lost 5 bases and 7 bases respectively, with 12 bases between them. The V gene's germline CDR1 is SEHNR and CDR2 FQNEAQ (reference sequence). CDR3 size: 13 residues. CDR3 loop: CASSPLDQNEQFF. The DNA for the CDR3 is TGTGCCAGCAGCCCACTAGATCAGAATGAGCAGTTCTTC.

The rearrangement links TRBV2 to TRBJ2-7; a possible D gene is TRBD2 (6 bases). The CDR3 has 15 amino acids. Trimming shortened V by 6 bases and J by 3 bases, and 18 bases separated the two germline ends. Germline-derived CDR1 and CDR2 are SNHLY and FYNNEI. CDR3 amino acids: CASSPRGGRGYEQYF. CDR3 nucleotides: TGTGCCAGCAGCCCCCGGGGAGGCCGGGGCTACGAGCAGTACTTC.

CDR3 in amino acids: CASSLGGQTTEAFF. The CDR3 coding sequence is TGCGCCAGCAGCTTGGGTGGCCAAACCACTGAAGCTTTCTTT. The V call is TRBV5-1, the J call TRBJ1-1; no reliable D call. Deletions cut 0 bases from V and 4 bases from J, with 10 bases between. The CDR3 is 14 residues long. The germline gives CDR1 SGHRS, CDR2 YFSETQ. Using reference TRBV5-1 and TRBJ1-1 for the parts outside the CDR3, the full variable domain is KAGVTQTPRYLIKTRGQQVTLSCSPISGHRSVSWYQQTPGQGLQFLFEYFSETQRNKGNFPGRFSGRQFSNSRSEMNVSTLELGDSALYLCASSLGGQTTEAFFGQGTRLTVV.

In this sample, this clone turned up once. V gene TRBV5-4 combines with J gene TRBJ1-3, with D perhaps TRBD1 (6 bases). The V end was cut by 1 base, the J end by 4 bases, with 15 bases between. The CDR3 spans 16 residues. Germline values: CDR1 SGHNT, CDR2 YYREEE (reference sequence). The CDR3 bases are TGTGCCAGCAGCTTGACAGGGCTCACCCGAGGAAACACCATATATTTT. Its protein product is CASSLTGLTRGNTIYF. The entire variable domain, with the rest obtained from reference TRBV5-4 and TRBJ1-3, is as follows: ETGVTQSPTHLIKTRGQQVTLRCSSQSGHNTVSWYQQALGQGPQFIFQYYREEENGRGNFPPRFSGLQFPNYSSELNVNALELDDSALYLCASSLTGLTRGNTIYFGEGSWLTVV.

The J gene is TRBJ1-1, the V gene TRBV6-5; 7 bases line up with TRBD1. The junction had 10 bases not matched to a gene; V was cut back by 7 bases and J by 11 bases. Germline values: CDR1 MNHEY, CDR2 SVGAGI. This CDR3 is built from 12 residues. DNA of the CDR3: TGTGCCAGCAAGTTTAGAGGGGGCAAGGCTTTCTTT. Translating gives CASKFRGGKAFF.

The chain links TRBV5-4 to TRBJ1-2; D gene uncertain. Germline-derived CDR1 and CDR2 are SGHNT and YYREEE (reference sequence). Trimming left V 4 bases short and J 7 bases short, with 20 bases between. The CDR3 length is 15 residues. Here the CDR3 DNA reads TGTGCCAGCAGCGAGGGCGCCTTCTCTTCCAGTGGCTACACCTTC. Amino acids: CASSEGAFSSSGYTF.